Detailed here is one T cell receptor (beta chain). V was shortened by 6 bases and J by 1 base, with 12 bases between the two germline ends. The CDR3 spans 14 residues. The germline CDR1 and CDR2 sequences are MNHEY and SMNVEV (reference sequence). The table came from immunoSEQ multiplex PCR; TCRdb's copy has only in-frame clones and leaves some out. The sample records 150,000 to 200,000 clones, about 86% being singletons. The data were taken from a study of control samples from healthy donors and cancer patients. The sample comprised blood. This chain joins TRBV27 and TRBJ1-1, with D tentatively TRBD1 (5 bases). The TCR sequence derives from a woman aged 25-40 years in good health. The CDR3 is CASSRRGGNTEAFF. The CDR3 coding sequence is TGTGCCAGCAGCCGCCGGGGGGGGAACACTGAAGCTTTCTTT.